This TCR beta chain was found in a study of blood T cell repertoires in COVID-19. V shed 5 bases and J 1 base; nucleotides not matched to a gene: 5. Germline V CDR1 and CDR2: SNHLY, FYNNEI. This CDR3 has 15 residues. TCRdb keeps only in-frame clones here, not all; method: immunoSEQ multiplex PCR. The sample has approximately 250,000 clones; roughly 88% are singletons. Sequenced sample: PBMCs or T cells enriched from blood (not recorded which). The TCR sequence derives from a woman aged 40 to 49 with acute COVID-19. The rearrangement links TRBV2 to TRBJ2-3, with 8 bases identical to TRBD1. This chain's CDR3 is CASSTGTGRTDTQYF. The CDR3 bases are TGTGCCAGCAGTACCGGGACAGGACGCACAGATACGCAGTATTTT.